This T cell receptor beta chain was captured in a study of response to subunit inactivated influenza vaccine. TCRdb re-called the RT-PCR reads through MiXCR, storing one row per CDR3 protein. Of just over 300,000 distinct CDR3 sequences listed, 20% to 25% are singletons. As regards this clonotype: The antigen remains undetermined.

V dropped 1 base and J dropped 10 bases, with 14 bases sitting between them. The germline gives CDR1 LGHNA, CDR2 YSLEER. The CDR3 sequence is 15 residues long. Findings of the study overall: Only a handful of new T cells, the authors suggested, are recruited with each seasonal influenza vaccination.

The V gene is TRBV4-3, the J gene TRBJ1-6; maybe TRBD1 (5 bases). This receptor was obtained from a man between 45 and 75 years old who received an inactivated influenza vaccine. The source material was PBMCs from blood, sampled roughly 20 months after vaccination. This CDR3 is CASSQGREGGSPLHF. In nucleotides, the CDR3 is TGCGCCAGCAGCCAAGGCAGGGAGGGAGGGTCACCCCTCCACTTT.